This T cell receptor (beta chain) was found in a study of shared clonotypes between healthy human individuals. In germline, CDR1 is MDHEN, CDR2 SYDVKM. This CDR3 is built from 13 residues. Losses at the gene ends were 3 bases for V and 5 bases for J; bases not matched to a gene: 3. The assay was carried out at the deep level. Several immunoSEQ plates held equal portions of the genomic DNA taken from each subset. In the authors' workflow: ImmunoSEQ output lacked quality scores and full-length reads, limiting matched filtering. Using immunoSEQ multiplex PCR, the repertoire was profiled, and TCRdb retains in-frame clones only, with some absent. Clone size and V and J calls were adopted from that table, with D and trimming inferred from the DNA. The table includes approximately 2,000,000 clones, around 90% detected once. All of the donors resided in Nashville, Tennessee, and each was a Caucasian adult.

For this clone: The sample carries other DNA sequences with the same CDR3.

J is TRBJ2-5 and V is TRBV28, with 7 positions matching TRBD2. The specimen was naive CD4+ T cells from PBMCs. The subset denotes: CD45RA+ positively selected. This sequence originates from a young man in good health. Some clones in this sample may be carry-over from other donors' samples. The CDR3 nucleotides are TGTGCCAGCAGTTTGGCCGGGAGGGAGACCCAGTACTTC. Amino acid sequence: CASSLAGRETQYF.